One and the same sample provided the 7 T cell receptor beta chains below, sequenced in a study of CD8 T cells in Susac syndrome. Reverse transcription of roughly 0.5 to 1 ug RNA used random hexamers. MiXCR, applied by TCRdb to the immunoSEQ multiplex PCR reads, yields one record per CDR3 protein. The sample contains about 77,000 distinct CDR3 sequences, 85% to 95% of which appear only once. Sequences were obtained from CD4+ T cells from PBMCs. The source of these receptors is a human donor with Susac syndrome.

This chain uses TRBV19 with TRBJ1-1; a weak D match, TRBD1 (6 bases). Germline assignment: CDR1 LNHDA and CDR2 SQIVND (reference sequence). Trimming took 10 bases from V and 1 from J, leaving 13 bases between them. This CDR3 region has 13 residues. DNA for the CDR3: TGTGCCACTGTGAAGACAGGGAACACTGAAGCTTTCTTT. Its translation: CATVKTGNTEAFF.

V gene TRBV10-3 combines with J gene TRBJ2-7, with 11 positions matching TRBD2. The CDR3 has 14 residues. The V segment lost 11 bases and the J segment 5 bases; nucleotides outside the gene matches: 11. Germline values: CDR1 ENHRY, CDR2 SYGVKD. CDR3 coding DNA: TGTGCCGTACAAACTAGCGGGAGTATCAACGAGCAGTACTTC. As protein: CAVQTSGSINEQYF.

The chain recombines TRBV27 with TRBJ2-4, with no clear D. V lost 0 bases to trimming and J lost 1 base, with 13 bases between them. The length of the CDR3 is 17 residues. Germline values: CDR1 MNHEY, CDR2 SMNVEV (reference sequence). The CDR3 sequence: CASSLSKGPGAKNIQYF. The CDR3 region has the DNA TGTGCCAGCAGTTTATCGAAAGGGCCCGGGGCCAAAAACATTCAGTACTTC.

The sample holds one count of this clonotype. The V call is TRBV28, the J call TRBJ2-1, with TRBD2 identical over 12 bases. CDR1 and CDR2 from the germline V gene are MDHEN and SYDVKM. Losses at the gene ends were 1 base for V and 10 bases for J; bases not matched to a gene: 11. The CDR3 runs 17 residues. The CDR3, as DNA: TGTGCCAGCAGTTTATTTGATCCTAGCGGGAGGGCCATAGAGCAGTTCTTC. Protein: CASSLFDPSGRAIEQFF.

The chain has TRBV28 and TRBJ2-5, with D unclear. Germline V gives CDR1 MDHEN, CDR2 SYDVKM. This CDR3 has 12 residues. Deletions cut 7 bases from V and 4 bases from J, with 10 bases between. CDR3 in amino acids: CASTGVPETQYF. The CDR3, as DNA: TGTGCCAGCACCGGAGTCCCAGAGACCCAGTACTTC.

This sequence joins TRBV9 and TRBJ2-1, with D perhaps TRBD2 (5 bases). The CDR3 spans 18 residues. Germline V gives CDR1 SGDLS, CDR2 YYNGEE. Trimming removed 4 bases at V and 6 bases at J, with 26 bases between. The CDR3 loop is CASSPVLARSVVGNEQFF. DNA of the CDR3: TGTGCCAGCAGCCCCGTATTAGCGAGATCCGTCGTGGGCAATGAGCAGTTCTTC. Filled out from reference TRBV9 and TRBJ2-1, the complete variable domain reads DSGVTQTPKHLITATGQRVTLRCSPRSGDLSVYWYQQSLDQGLQFLIQYYNGEERAKGNILERFSAQQFPDLHSELNLSSLELGDSALYFCASSPVLARSVVGNEQFFGPGTRLTVL.

The CDR3 DNA reads as TGTGCCAGCAGCCGGGCGGGGAGAGGATCCTACAATGAGCAGTTCTTC. This codes for CASSRAGRGSYNEQFF. The chain employs TRBV7-9 and TRBJ2-1; TRBD2 might be the D (6 bases). In germline, CDR1 is SEHNR, CDR2 FQNEAQ (reference sequence). V lost 5 bases, J lost 1 base, and 15 bases lay in between. The CDR3 is 16 residues long.